A single sample gave rise to the 11 T cell receptor beta chains below, sequenced in a study of shared T cell receptors in the human thymus (dated by TCRdb to the early 2020s). The library was produced with the immunoSEQ multiplex PCR assay. The immuneACCESS repertoire file appears here via TCRdb, limited to in-frame rearrangements. These files lack a portion of the clones; in checked studies, under half of the deficit traces to unresolved V genes, and the cause of the others is not known. The sample data list 540,000 or so clones, and approximately 80% of these were observed just once. Jointly, the top ten make up roughly 0.013% of the sample. The same specimen was also included in a second study, on human thymus T cells.

Input material: thymocytes. The receptors shown here come from a boy under two years old with a congenital heart defect. Donor details come from another sample of the same person, matched by shared clones.

The chain carries TRBV15 and TRBJ2-2; 8 bases are a match to TRBD1. The CDR3 is 17 amino acids. Per the germline V gene, CDR1 is LNHNV and CDR2 is YYDKDF (reference sequence). V dropped 4 bases and J dropped 0; count of bases not matched to a gene: 7. The CDR3 nucleotides read TGTGCCACCAGCAAACAAACGGACAGGGCGAACACCGGGGAGCTGTTTTTT. It encodes CATSKQTDRANTGELFF.

This clone was seen a few times. V and J are TRBV28 and TRBJ2-1; weak D call: TRBD2 (6 bases). Germline assignment: CDR1 MDHEN and CDR2 SYDVKM. V was cut by 6 bases and J by 10 bases, with 31 bases left in between. This CDR3 has 18 amino acids. The CDR3 DNA reads as TGTGCCAGCAGCTTTGCTGTAGGAATAGCGGCCGATGGGAGGGAGCAGTTCTTC. Amino acids: CASSFAVGIAADGREQFF.

The chain carries TRBV9 and TRBJ2-2; 11 nucleotides agree with TRBD2. The V segment lost 5 bases and the J segment 4 bases; nucleotides outside the gene matches: 22. The CDR3 runs 21 residues. The germline gives CDR1 SGDLS, CDR2 YYNGEE. In DNA form, the CDR3 reads TGTGCCAGCAGGGGCCCCTCTGGGACTAGCGGTTTCCGCGAGGGCACCGGGGAGCTGTTTTTT. It translates to CASRGPSGTSGFREGTGELFF.

The chain employs TRBV30 and TRBJ2-7, with D perhaps TRBD1 (5 bases). The CDR3 extends over 11 amino acids. Deletions cut 4 bases from V and 3 bases from J, with 7 bases between. CDR1 GTSNPN and CDR2 SVGIG come from the germline V gene (reference sequence). The CDR3 DNA sequence: TGTGCCTGGACCAGGGACTACGAGCAGTACTTC. This translates into CAWTRDYEQYF. Full variable domain (rest looked up from reference TRBV30 and TRBJ2-7): SQTIHQWPATLVQPVGSPLSLECTVEGTSNPNLYWYRQAAGRGLQLLFYSVGIGQISSEVPQNLSASRPQDRQFILSSKKLLLSDSGFYLCAWTRDYEQYFGPGTRLTVT.

The rearrangement links TRBV21-1 to TRBJ2-2; the DNA was not used to check the table's D call, TRBD2. TRBV21-1 is flagged as a pseudogene. The CDR3 sequence is 18 residues long. CDR3: CASSKDPSGRADTGELFF. The CDR3 DNA sequence: TGTGCCAGCAGCAAAGACCCTAGCGGGAGGGCTGACACCGGGGAGCTGTTTTTT.

The gene calls are TRBV2 and TRBJ2-7; 15 nucleotides align to TRBD2. Germline V gene sequence: CDR1 SNHLY, CDR2 FYNNEI. V was clipped by 6 bases and J by 6 bases; unmatched bases: 9. The CDR3 extends over 16 amino acids. CDR3 protein: CASRSRTSGRVSEQYF. CDR3 nucleotide sequence: TGTGCCAGCAGGTCAAGGACTAGCGGGAGGGTGAGCGAGCAGTACTTC.

This clone was seen a few times. The chain carries TRBV5-8 and TRBJ1-3; possibly TRBD1 for D (6 bases). The germline V gene encodes CDR1 SGHTS and CDR2 YDEGEE. V was pared by 2 bases and J by 0 bases, with 12 bases between. The CDR3 loop spans 16 amino acids. In nucleotides, the CDR3 is TGTGCCAGCAGCTTTTCGGGGGGCTTCTCTGGAAACACCATATATTTT. It is translated as CASSFSGGFSGNTIYF.

The chain recombines TRBV12-5 with TRBJ2-7; TRBD1 aligns across 10 bases. The CDR3 loop spans 18 amino acids. The germline CDR1 and CDR2 sequences are LGHNT and FRNRAP. The trim removed 0 bases at V and 0 bases at J, leaving 8 bases unmatched. CDR3 DNA sequence: TGTGCTAGTGGTTTGGTAGTAGGGACAGGGGTCCCCTCCTACGAGCAGTACTTC. Residues: CASGLVVGTGVPSYEQYF.

This chain joins TRBV29-1 and TRBJ2-5; D uncertain. The CDR3 is made up of 17 amino acids. Trimming removed 0 bases at V and 3 bases at J, with 20 bases between. Germline V lookup: CDR1 SQVTM, CDR2 ANQGSEA. In DNA form, the CDR3 reads TGCAGCGTTGAAGATCTCCACCGGCGTCGGAGAGAAGAGACCCAGTACTTC. It codes for CSVEDLHRRRREETQYF.

V usage is TRBV10-1 and J usage is TRBJ2-7; the D gene is possibly TRBD2 (5 bases). This CDR3 is built from 13 residues. CDR1 WNHNN and CDR2 SYGVQD come from the germline V gene (reference sequence). V dropped 2 bases and J dropped 6 bases, with 11 bases sitting between them. CDR3 residues: CASSEIPGVEQYF. The CDR3 DNA reads TGCGCCAGCAGTGAGATTCCCGGGGTCGAGCAGTACTTC.

The table lists this clone with a count of one. This sequence joins TRBV5-1 and TRBJ2-7; 7 bases map to TRBD2. The CDR3 totals 15 residues. CDR1 SGHRS and CDR2 YFSETQ come from the germline V gene. V dropped 0 bases and J dropped 0; count of bases not matched to a gene: 3. CDR3 nucleotide sequence: TGCGCCAGCAGCTTGGATCGGGGGGACTCCTACGAGCAGTACTTC. It translates to CASSLDRGDSYEQYF.